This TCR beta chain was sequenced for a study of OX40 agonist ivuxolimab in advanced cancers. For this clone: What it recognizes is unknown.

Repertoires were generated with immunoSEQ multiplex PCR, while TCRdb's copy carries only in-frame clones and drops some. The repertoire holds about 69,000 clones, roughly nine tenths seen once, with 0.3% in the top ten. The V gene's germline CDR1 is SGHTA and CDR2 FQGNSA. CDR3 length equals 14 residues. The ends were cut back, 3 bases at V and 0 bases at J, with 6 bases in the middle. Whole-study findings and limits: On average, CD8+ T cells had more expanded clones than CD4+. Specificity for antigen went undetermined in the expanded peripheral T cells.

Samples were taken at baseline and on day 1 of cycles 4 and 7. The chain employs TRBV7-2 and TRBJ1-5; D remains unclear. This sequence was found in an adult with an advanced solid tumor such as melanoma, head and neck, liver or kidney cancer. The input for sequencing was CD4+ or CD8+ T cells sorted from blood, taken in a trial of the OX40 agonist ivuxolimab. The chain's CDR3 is CASSFDISNQPQHF. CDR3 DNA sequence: TGTGCCAGCAGCTTCGATATTAGCAATCAGCCCCAGCATTTT. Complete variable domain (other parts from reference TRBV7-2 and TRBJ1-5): GAGVSQSPSNKVTEKGKDVELRCDPISGHTALYWYRQSLGQGLEFLIYFQGNSAPDKSGLPSDRFSAERTGGSVSTLTIQRTQQEDSAVYLCASSFDISNQPQHFGDGTRLSIL.